This T cell receptor (beta chain) was identified in a study of T cells after somatic rescue of genetic block. The CDR3 loop spans 16 amino acids. V lost 3 bases and J lost 1; bases outside the gene matches: 5. Per the germline V gene, CDR1 is SQVTM and CDR2 is ANQGSEA. The protocol was immunoSEQ multiplex PCR, while the TCRdb copy is restricted to in-frame clones and leaves out a portion. Of about 110,000 clones in the sample, 75% to 95% were seen once. The sample comprised peripheral blood mononuclear cells (PBMCs). The receptor's source is a woman in her late teens or twenties. This chain connects TRBV29-1 to TRBJ2-7, with TRBD2 identical over 14 bases. The CDR3 DNA follows: TGCAGCGTTGAGCGGGGACTAGCGGGGGTGTCCTACGAGCAGTACTTC. Translating gives CSVERGLAGVSYEQYF.